This TCR beta chain originates from a study of blood T cell repertoires in COVID-19. The overall study: PBMCs, B-cell-depleted T cells, or T cells provided the cDNA or gDNA that made up the material.

V dropped 4 bases and J dropped 4; count of bases not matched to a gene: 11. The V gene's germline CDR1 is MNHEY and CDR2 SMNVEV (reference sequence). The CDR3 consists of 18 residues. The repertoire was sequenced with immunoSEQ multiplex PCR; TCRdb's copy has only in-frame clones and lacks some. The sample includes about 75,000 clones, 80% to 90% seen only once; the top ten take roughly 6.8%. J is TRBJ2-1 and V is TRBV27; 12 nucleotides match TRBD2. The origin of this receptor is a woman aged 50 to 60 with acute or convalescent COVID-19. The sample consisted of peripheral blood. CDR3 nucleotides: TGTGCCAGCAGTTCCTGGACTAGCGGGGTGGCGGGGTACAATGAGCAGTTCTTC. Translating gives CASSSWTSGVAGYNEQFF.